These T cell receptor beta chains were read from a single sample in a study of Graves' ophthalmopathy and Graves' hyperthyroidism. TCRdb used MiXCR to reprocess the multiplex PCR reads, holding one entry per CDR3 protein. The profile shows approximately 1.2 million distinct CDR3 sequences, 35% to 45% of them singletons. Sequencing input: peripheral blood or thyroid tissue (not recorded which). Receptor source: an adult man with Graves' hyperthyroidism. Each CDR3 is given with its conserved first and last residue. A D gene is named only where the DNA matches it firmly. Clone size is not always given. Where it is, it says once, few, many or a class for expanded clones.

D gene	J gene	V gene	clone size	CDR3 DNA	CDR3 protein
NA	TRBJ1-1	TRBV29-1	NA	TGCAGCGTTGAAGGGGATTTGGGCTCGAACACTGAAGCTTTCTTT	CSVEGDLGSNTEAFF
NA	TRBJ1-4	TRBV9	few	TGTGCCAGCAGCGTCGAAGGGGCGCAGGGTGAAAAACTGTTTTTT	CASSVEGAQGEKLFF
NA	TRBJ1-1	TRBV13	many	TGTGCCAGCAGCTTAATTTACGGAGAAGCTTTCTTT	CASSLIYGEAFF
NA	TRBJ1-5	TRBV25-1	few	TGTGCCAGCAGCCACCTAACAGGGAGCAATCAGCCCCAGCATTTT	CASSHLTGSNQPQHF
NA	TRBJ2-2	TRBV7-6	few	TGTGCCAGCAGCCAACGGAATGGCGCGAACACCGGGGAGCTGTTTTTT	CASSQRNGANTGELFF
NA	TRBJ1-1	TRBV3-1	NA	TGTGCCAGCAGCCAAGCCCAGGTTCCTGAAGCTTTCTTT	CASSQAQVPEAFF
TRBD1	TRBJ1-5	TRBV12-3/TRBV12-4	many	TGTGCCAGCGGACAGGGGCGTCGTCGGCCCCAGCATTTT	CASGQGRRRPQHF
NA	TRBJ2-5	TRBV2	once	TGTGCCAGCAGTTGGAGCAGGGCCTCGGGTGAGACCCAGTACTTC	CASSWSRASGETQYF
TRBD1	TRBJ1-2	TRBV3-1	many	TGTGCCAGCAGCCAAGTACAGGGGCACTATGGCTACACCTTC	CASSQVQGHYGYTF
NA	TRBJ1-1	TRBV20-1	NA	TGCAGTGCTAGCCCCCGAGGGATTGAAGCTTTCTTT	CSASPRGIEAFF
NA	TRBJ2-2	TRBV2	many	TGCGCCAGCAGTGAGGCCGGGGAGCTGTTTTTT	CASSEAGELFF
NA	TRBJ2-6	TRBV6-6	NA	TGTGCCACTAGGGGTTCCGGGATTTCTGGGGCCAACGTCCTGACTTTC	CATRGSGISGANVLTF
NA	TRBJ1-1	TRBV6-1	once	TGTGCCAGCAGTGAGGGGATTGGCCGGAACGCTGAAGCTTTCTTT	CASSEGIGRNAEAFF
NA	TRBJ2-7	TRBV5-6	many	TGTGCCAGCAGCCACACTATCACCAGGGCCGAGCAGTACTTC	CASSHTITRAEQYF
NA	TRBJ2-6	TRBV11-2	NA	TGTGCCAGCAGCCAGAGTGGTGGATCGGGGGCTGGGGCCAACGTCCTGACTTTC	CASSQSGGSGAGANVLTF
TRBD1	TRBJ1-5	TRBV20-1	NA	TGCAGTGCTTTAGACAGGGCGAGCAATCAGCCCCAGCATTTT	CSALDRASNQPQHF
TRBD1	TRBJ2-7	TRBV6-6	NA	TGTGCCAGCAGTTACTCCGACAGGGGAGAAATGAGGACCCACTACGAGCAGTACTTC	CASSYSDRGEMRTHYEQYF
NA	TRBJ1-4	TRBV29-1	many	TGCAGCGTTGAATGGGGGTCTAATGAAAAACTGTTTTTT	CSVEWGSNEKLFF
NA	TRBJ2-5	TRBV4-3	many	TGCGCCAGCAGCCGGGAAGGAGGTCGCGAGACCCAGTACTTC	CASSREGGRETQYF
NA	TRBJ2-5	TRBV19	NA	TGTGCCAGTATGAGGTCTAGCTGGGAGACCCAGTACTTC	CASMRSSWETQYF
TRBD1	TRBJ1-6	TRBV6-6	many	TGTGCCAGCAAAACAGGGGATTCACCCCTCCACTTT	CASKTGDSPLHF
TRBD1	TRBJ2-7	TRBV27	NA	TGTGCCAGCAGTTTAATTGACAGGGGGCAAGATGAGCAGTACTTC	CASSLIDRGQDEQYF
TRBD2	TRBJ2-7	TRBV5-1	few	TGTGCCAGCAGTTTAAGCGGGAGGTCCCACGAGCAGTACTTC	CASSLSGRSHEQYF
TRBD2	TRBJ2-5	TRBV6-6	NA	TGTGCCAGCAGTTACGGGCGGGAGGTACGAGAGACCCAGTACTTC	CASSYGREVRETQYF
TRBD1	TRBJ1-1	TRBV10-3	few	TGTGCCTCACAACCTGGACAGGTCCTGAACACTGAAGCTTTCTTT	CASQPGQVLNTEAFF
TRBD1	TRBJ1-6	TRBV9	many	TGTGCCAGCAGCCCCGGGACAGGTCGAACCTATAATTCACCCCTCCACTTT	CASSPGTGRTYNSPLHF
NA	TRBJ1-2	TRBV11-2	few	TGTGCCAGCAGCAGGATCATTCGACAGGAGCCTTTCGCTAACGATGGCTACACCTTC	CASSRIIRQEPFANDGYTF
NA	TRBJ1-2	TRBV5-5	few	TGTGCCAGCGAGACGGGGCCTATGTTTAACTATGGCTACACCTTC	CASETGPMFNYGYTF
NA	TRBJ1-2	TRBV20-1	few	TGCAGTGCAACCCCCCGGGGGATAACGAGATATGGCTACACCTTC	CSATPRGITRYGYTF
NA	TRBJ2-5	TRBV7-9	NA	TGTGCCAGCAGCTTATTTACCGGCGGCTCACAAGAGACCCAGTACTTC	CASSLFTGGSQETQYF
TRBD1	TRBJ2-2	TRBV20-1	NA	TGCAGTGCGAGATGGACAGGCTGGGAGCTGTTTTTT	CSARWTGWELFF
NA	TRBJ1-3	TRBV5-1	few	TGCGCCAGCAGCACCGACAGAGCTCTAAGCTCTGGAAACACCATATATTTT	CASSTDRALSSGNTIYF
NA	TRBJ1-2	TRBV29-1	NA	TGCGGGGCATCTGCTAACTATGGCTACACCTTC	CGASANYGYTF
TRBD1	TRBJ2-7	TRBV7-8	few	TGTGCCAGCAGCTCTGACAGGGGGCAGGCTTACGAGCAGTACTTC	CASSSDRGQAYEQYF
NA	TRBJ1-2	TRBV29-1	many	TGCAGCGTTATACAGGCTAACTATGGCTACACCTTC	CSVIQANYGYTF
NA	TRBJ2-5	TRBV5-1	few	TGCGCCAGCAGCTTCGAATTGGGAGAGACCCAGTACTTC	CASSFELGETQYF
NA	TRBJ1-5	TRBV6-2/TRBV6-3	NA	TGTGCCAGCGAATCCGGGATTCATAGCAATCAGCCCCAGCATTTT	CASESGIHSNQPQHF
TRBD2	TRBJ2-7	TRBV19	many	TGTGCCAGTATAGGGACTAGCGGGAGCTCCGAGCAGTACTTC	CASIGTSGSSEQYF
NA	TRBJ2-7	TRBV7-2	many	TGTGCCAGCAGCTTAGTGCGGACGACCTACGAGCAGTACTTC	CASSLVRTTYEQYF
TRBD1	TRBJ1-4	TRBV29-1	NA	TGCAGCGTAGAAACCGGGACAGGACATGAAAAACTGTTTTTT	CSVETGTGHEKLFF
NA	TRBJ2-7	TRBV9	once	TGTGCCAGCAGCGTAGATCTGGGCCGCGAGCAGTACTTC	CASSVDLGREQYF
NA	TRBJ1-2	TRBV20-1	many	TGCAGTGCTAGAGATGTCCAAGGAGGCTACACCTTC	CSARDVQGGYTF
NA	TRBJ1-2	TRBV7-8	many	TGTGCCAGCAGCTTTCAGGGATTTGGCTATGGCTACACCTTC	CASSFQGFGYGYTF
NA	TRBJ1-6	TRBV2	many	TGTGCCAGCGGCAAGTCCTCACCCCTCCACTTT	CASGKSSPLHF